The 15 T cell receptor beta chains listed next were all sequenced from one sample in a study of graft-versus-host responses after intestinal transplantation. Profiled with immunoSEQ multiplex PCR; TCRdb holds only in-frame clones, not every one. The table includes 80,000 to 95,000 clones, more than 85% detected once. Which antigens these TCRs recognize remains unknown. Source: unstimulated CD8+ T cells sorted from spleen or lymph node cells, taken before intestinal transplant. The receptor set was obtained from a human donor who received an intestinal transplant.

The chain is built from TRBV4-3 and TRBJ1-2, with TRBD1 identical over 12 bases. The germline gives CDR1 LGHNA, CDR2 YSLEER. The CDR3 loop spans 18 amino acids. The J segment lost 8 bases and the V segment lost 1 base, leaving 14 bases of the junction unmatched. The CDR3 DNA reads TGCGCCAGCAGCCAAGTGGGGACAGGGGGCGCATTATGGGCCGGCTACACCTTC. It codes for CASSQVGTGGALWAGYTF.

The chain employs TRBV7-8 and TRBJ1-1, with D possibly being TRBD1 (6 bases). Germline CDR1 is SGHVS and CDR2 is FQNEAQ. V was pared by 5 bases and J by 0 bases, with 13 bases between. The CDR3 runs 15 residues. The CDR3 spells CASSQTTGMNTEAFF. For the CDR3, the DNA is TGTGCCAGCAGCCAGACGACAGGCATGAACACTGAAGCTTTCTTT. Full variable domain (remainder filled in from reference TRBV7-8 and TRBJ1-1): GAGVSQSPRYKVAKRGQDVALRCDPISGHVSLFWYQQALGQGPEFLTYFQNEAQLDKSGLPSDRFFAERPEGSVSTLKIQRTQQEDSAVYLCASSQTTGMNTEAFFGQGTRLTVV.

The chain has TRBV5-6 and TRBJ2-4, with 7 bases identical to TRBD2. The CDR3 totals 12 residues. CDR1 is SGHDT and CDR2 is YYEEEE in the germline V gene. J lost 8 bases, V lost 4 bases, and 3 bases had no gene match. Here the CDR3 reads CASSRAGDIQYF. The CDR3 region has the DNA TGTGCCAGCAGCCGCGCGGGAGACATTCAGTACTTC.

This rearrangement joins TRBV5-6 to TRBJ1-6, with D unclear. V was pared by 0 bases and J by 9 bases, with 10 bases between. Germline lookup yields CDR1 SGHDT and CDR2 YYEEEE. The CDR3 sequence is 14 residues long. CDR3 DNA sequence: TGTGCCAGCAGCTTGGGCGAGCGGGGTTCACCCCTCCACTTT. The encoded protein is CASSLGERGSPLHF.

The rearrangement uses TRBV4-3 and TRBJ2-1; tentative D call: TRBD2 (6 bases). Germline V gene data show CDR1 as LGHNA and CDR2 as YSLEER. The CDR3 has 16 residues. Trimming removed 0 bases from V and 4 bases from J, with 13 bases in between. The chain's CDR3 is CASSQDVWGVYNEQFF. The CDR3 bases are TGCGCCAGCAGCCAAGATGTCTGGGGGGTGTACAATGAGCAGTTCTTC.

The V and J genes are TRBV30 and TRBJ2-3; no reliable D call. This CDR3 comprises 13 residues. Per the germline V gene, CDR1 is GTSNPN and CDR2 is SVGIG (reference sequence). V was cut by 3 bases and J by 2 bases, with 9 bases left in between. CDR3 loop: CAWSSGYTDTQYF. In DNA, the CDR3 is TGTGCCTGGAGCTCCGGGTACACAGATACGCAGTATTTT.

V is TRBV11-3 and J is TRBJ2-3; 9 bases agree with TRBD2. CDR3 size: 15 residues. From germline, CDR1 is SGHNT and CDR2 YENEEA. Trimming removed 8 bases from V and 2 bases from J; junction bases left unmatched: 8. The CDR3 spells CASSGASGNTDTQYF. The CDR3 DNA reads TGTGCCAGCTCCGGAGCTAGCGGGAACACAGATACGCAGTATTTT.

The chain has TRBV4-3 and TRBJ1-1, with D possibly matching TRBD1 (6 bases). CDR3 size: 14 residues. Per the germline V gene, CDR1 is LGHNA and CDR2 is YSLEER. V gave up 0 bases and J gave up 11 bases, with 16 bases separating them. The CDR3 sequence: CASSQELQGLGAFF. The CDR3 nucleotides read TGCGCCAGCAGCCAAGAGCTACAGGGTTTGGGGGCTTTCTTT.

The chain joins TRBV7-9 to TRBJ1-5; D is ambiguous. The length of the CDR3 is 13 residues. Germline CDR1 and CDR2: SEHNR and FQNEAQ (reference sequence). With 4 bases removed from V and 2 bases from J, the gap between germline ends came to 6 bases. The CDR3 loop is CASSSGGNQPQHF. The CDR3 nucleotides read TGTGCCAGCAGCTCAGGTGGCAATCAGCCCCAGCATTTT.

The V call is TRBV7-6, the J call TRBJ1-5; D is perhaps TRBD1 (6 bases). The germline V gene has CDR1 SGHVS and CDR2 FNYEAQ. V lost 1 base, J lost 6 bases, and 7 bases lay in between. This CDR3 has 13 residues. The CDR3 DNA follows: TGTGCCAGCAGCTTAGGAGGGGGTCAGCCCCAGCATTTT. It is translated as CASSLGGGQPQHF.

The chain employs TRBV30 and TRBJ2-3; 7 nucleotides match TRBD2. The CDR3 sequence is 13 residues long. Unmatched junction bases numbered 1, after V lost 1 base and J lost 3 bases. CDR1 and CDR2 (germline): GTSNPN, SVGIG (reference sequence). CDR3: CAWSGTSTDTQYF. The CDR3 DNA reads as TGTGCCTGGAGTGGGACTAGTACAGATACGCAGTATTTT.

The J gene is TRBJ1-1, the V gene TRBV5-4, with D possibly being TRBD1 (5 bases). Germline values: CDR1 SGHNT, CDR2 YYREEE (reference sequence). The CDR3 has 13 amino acids. V lost 6 bases and J 5 bases, leaving 14 bases between the germline ends. Here the CDR3 reads CASNSWGETEAFF. The CDR3 bases are TGTGCCAGCAACTCGTGGGGCGAGACTGAAGCTTTCTTT.

The V gene is TRBV7-9, the J gene TRBJ2-7; TRBD1 matches at 9 bases. The CDR3 runs 13 residues. The germline V gene encodes CDR1 SEHNR and CDR2 FQNEAQ (reference sequence). V lost 5 bases and J lost 3; bases outside the gene matches: 2. The DNA of the CDR3 is TGTGCCAGCAGCCAGACAGGGGGCTACGAGCAGTACTTC. Encoded protein: CASSQTGGYEQYF.

The genes are TRBV7-6 and TRBJ1-2; 8 bases are shared with TRBD1. Germline CDR1 is SGHVS and CDR2 is FNYEAQ. V was clipped by 2 bases and J by 6 bases; unmatched bases: 11. CDR3 length: 16 amino acids. CDR3 region: CASSLTTAGGADGYTF. Written as DNA, the CDR3 is TGTGCCAGCAGCTTAACTACGGCAGGGGGCGCGGATGGCTACACCTTC.

The V and J genes are TRBV29-1 and TRBJ2-3, with TRBD2 matching over 9 bases. V was pared by 5 bases and J by 2 bases, with 5 bases of the junction left unmatched. The CDR3 contains 14 residues. From germline, CDR1 is SQVTM and CDR2 ANQGSEA. CDR3 DNA sequence: TGCAGCGTTCAAGCGGGGGGAACCACAGATACGCAGTATTTT. Amino acids: CSVQAGGTTDTQYF.